This TCR beta chain was identified during a study of human T cells and chemical hapten exposure (dated by TCRdb to the early 2020s). General notes on the study: For sensitization, 2% DPC in acetone was applied to a roughly 2 cm by roughly 2 cm area of upper inner arm skin. The patient cohort, mostly female, included alopecia areata with under or over 50% scalp involvement, alopecia totalis and alopecia universalis. Libraries were combined into a pool for sequencing, and differences in TCR yield between samples came mainly from small differences in library volumes within the pool. Weekly therapeutic DPC doses were additionally applied to the scalp of patients throughout the approximately 24-week study period. Patch testing was done on the upper back using Finn chambers containing 0.01% DPC, and results were scored after 6 days according to International Contact Dermatitis Research Group standards. In alopecia patients, the study followed how the peripheral blood TCR repertoire changed in vivo over primary and secondary sensitization to diphenylcyclopropenone (DPC), a hapten. Patient blood was sampled pre-sensitization (week 0) and at 2, 6 and about 24 weeks after DPC sensitization. For TCR sequencing, blood came from approximately 29 alopecia patients at anywhere from one to four time points (pre-sensitization, 2, 6 and 24 weeks).

V is shortened by 6 bases, J by 8 bases, and the region joining them spans 13 bases. The CDR3, cysteine through phenylalanine, is 12 amino acids long. The read is trimmed to its CDR3 DNA, 36 bases read in frame from base 1. In the germline V gene, CDR1 corresponds to SGHVS and CDR2 to FQNEAQ. Libraries were constructed by RACE. Sequencing instrument: NextSeq 500. During library preparation, unique molecular identifiers were attached to individual cDNA molecules so that TCRs could be counted quantitatively and reproducibly. For every blood RNA sample, sequencing covered both the TCR alpha and TCR beta chains. The authors' pipeline ran thus. A median of approximately 96,000 TCRs per sample was observed, with a range of about 23,224 to 690,600. The Decombinator software suite was used to annotate the V, J and CDR3 of the TCR reads. To make PS versus PT1 abundance plots, every sample was subsampled to the same number of TCRs (28,000). TCRs were defined as expanded if absent before sensitization and observed at least eight times at the 2-week time point. The public reads were quality trimmed at Q25 with fastp and then assembled into clones with MiXCR by TCRdb, keeping productive beta chains. CDR3 protein sequences are deduplicated, and each keeps its most common genes and DNA. The V and J calls and clone size are TCRdb's, not the authors'. Within this sample are approximately 92,000 distinct CDR3 sequences, with about an eighth of them counted one time only. The ten most abundant clones make up approximately 3.3% of the sample.

The investigation overall reported the following: Patch test score correlated positively with the number of PT1 expanded TCRs, reaching significance at thresholds 8, 16 and 32 but not at 4. Expanded TCRs formed significantly more large CDR3 similarity clusters than pre-sensitization or healthy control sets, consistent with antigen-driven responses. Repeated subsampling changed both the strength of the expansion versus patch-test correlation and the threshold at which that correlation became significant. Alopecia, a presumed autoimmune disease, was present in all patients, so the immune response of the patients might differ from that of healthy individuals. DPC sensitization did not change how many TCRs were above 1 in 1000 frequency, and no evidence was found of alterations in global repertoire structure.

With respect to this clonotype: Its antigen is currently not known. No much larger clonotype is one base removed from it; base qualities were not supplied.

Interpreted using the paper, the time point label stands for: patch test 2, 6 weeks after DPC sensitization. The treatment or condition label, read with the paper, signifies: therapeutic diphenylcyclopropenone sensitization with weekly scalp DPC. At every patch-test visit, the blood draw took place before the patch test was put on. Patients were considered eligible if aged 18 to 70, diagnosed with alopecia and deemed suitable for DPC therapy, and patients were excluded if pregnant. Total RNA was extracted from unfractionated whole blood that had been collected in Tempus Blood RNA tubes. The chain joins TRBV7-8 to TRBJ1-1, with the identity of the D gene unclear. The TCR sequence derives from a woman between 35 and 50 years old with alopecia areata. Some clones in this sample may be carry-over from other donors' samples. This sample comprised whole blood, obtained in connection with sensitization to the hapten diphenylcyclopropenone (DPC). The CDR3 sequence is CASSKMIGEAFF. The sequenced DNA: TGTGCCAGCAGTAAGATGATCGGGGAAGCTTTCTTT.